Below are 29 T cell receptor beta chains sequenced from a single sample in a study of read filtering for tumor transcriptome and immune sequencing (dated by TCRdb to 2018 to 2021). Sequenced using an Illumina HiSeq 4000. TCR libraries were constructed from roughly 0.4 ug RNA using the Immunoverse kit, and molecular barcoded adaptors covering alpha/delta and beta/gamma chains were employed. TCRdb redid the processing of the public reads, applying fastp at Q25 and MiXCR, and retained in-frame beta chains. Each CDR3 protein gets just one entry, which takes the most common genes and DNA from the rows behind it. The sample contains around 40,000 distinct CDR3 sequences, 12% of them found a single time. The ten largest clones add up to about 38% of the sample. Sequencing was performed on a population of CD138-negative cells sorted from bone marrow. Per the publication, the cell subset or site label means: bone marrow mononuclear cells depleted of CD138+ plasma/myeloma cells by negative magnetic selection. These receptors all stem from a donor aged 40 or older with multiple myeloma.

In its sample, this clonotype was seen many times. This rearrangement joins TRBV5-5 to TRBJ1-2, with TRBD1 as a possible D gene (6 bases). Germline loops: CDR1 SGHKS, CDR2 YYEKEE (reference sequence). The CDR3 totals 13 residues. V was shortened by 2 bases and J by 6 bases, with 11 bases between the two germline ends. The CDR3 loop is CASSFAGDDGYTF. CDR3 DNA: TGTGCCAGCAGCTTTGCAGGGGACGATGGCTACACCTTC.

This clonotype has only one observation. One end of the junction varies from germline; a read error may be responsible. V and J are TRBV5-1 and TRBJ2-2; perhaps TRBD2 as D (5 bases). The CDR3 has 15 residues. Germline V gene data show CDR1 as SGHRS and CDR2 as YFSETQ. CDR3 region: CASSLEYGAAGELVF. The CDR3 region has the DNA TGCGCCAGCAGCTTGGAATACGGTGCCGCCGGGGAGCTGGTTTTT.

The sample holds many counts of this clonotype. The genes are TRBV30 and TRBJ1-4; possibly TRBD1 for D (5 bases). There are 16 residues in the CDR3. With 2 bases removed from V and 7 bases from J, the gap between germline ends came to 20 bases. Germline V gene lookup returns CDR1 GTSNPN and CDR2 SVGIG (reference sequence). As DNA, the CDR3 is TGTGCCTGGAGTCTTCAGGGAGGGGCCAGGACTGAAAAACTGTTTTTT. It yields the protein CAWSLQGGARTEKLFF. The whole variable domain, remainder taken from reference TRBV30 and TRBJ1-4, is SQTIHQWPATLVQPVGSPLSLECTVEGTSNPNLYWYRQAAGRGLQLLFYSVGIGQISSEVPQNLSASRPQDRQFILSSKKLLLSDSGFYLCAWSLQGGARTEKLFFGSGTQLSVL.

This clonotype was counted between two and nine times. V usage is TRBV7-9 and J usage is TRBJ2-1; 13 bases map to TRBD2. V lost 5 bases to trimming and J lost 9 bases; unmatched junction nucleotides: 10. The CDR3 is 16 amino acids. CDR1 is SEHNR and CDR2 is FQNEAQ in the germline V gene (reference sequence). The CDR3 DNA follows: TGTGCCAGCAGCCTAACTAGCGGGGGGGCAGGAGGTGAGCAGTTCTTC. Its translation: CASSLTSGGAGGEQFF.

The sample holds many counts of this clonotype. The rearrangement joins TRBV11-3 to TRBJ2-2, with D perhaps assigned TRBD1 or TRBD2 (6 bases each). Trimming pared 3 bases from V and 1 base from J, leaving 12 bases between. The CDR3 loop spans 16 amino acids. CDR1 and CDR2 (germline): SGHNT, YENEEA. In nucleotides, the CDR3 is TGTGCCAGCAGCTTTCTCCGGGGGCAGAACACCGGGGAGCTGTTTTTT. This sequence encodes CASSFLRGQNTGELFF.

This clonotype was observed at least ten times. The chain uses TRBV20-1 and TRBJ2-1; D might be TRBD2 (6 bases). The CDR3 sequence is 16 residues long. Deletions cut 5 bases from V and 9 bases from J, with 26 bases between. Germline V gene sequence: CDR1 DFQATT, CDR2 SNEGSKA (reference sequence). In nucleotides, the CDR3 is TGCAGTGCTTGGGGAGGTGGGCGGGGCGGCGACCCTGAGCAGTTCTTC. Translated, it gives CSAWGGGRGGDPEQFF.

This clonotype was observed a few times. CDR3 amino acids: CASSWGAGSAGPPQHF. DNA of the CDR3: TGTGCCAGCAGTTGGGGAGCTGGTTCGGCAGGGCCGCCCCAGCATTTT. The rearrangement links TRBV28 to TRBJ1-5; the D gene is possibly TRBD1 (5 bases). Germline V gene sequence: CDR1 MDHEN, CDR2 SYDVKM. Trimming pared 4 bases from V and 9 bases from J, leaving 22 bases between. This CDR3 has 16 amino acids.

This clonotype was seen many times. The J gene is TRBJ2-7, the V gene TRBV7-2; D may be TRBD1 (5 bases). V was cut by 3 bases and J by 5 bases, with 8 bases left in between. CDR1 is SGHTA, CDR2 FQGNSA, per germline. This CDR3 comprises 12 residues. CDR3 loop: CASSLWGHEQYF. CDR3 bases: TGTGCCAGCAGCTTGTGGGGCCACGAGCAGTACTTC.

The chain combines TRBV11-2 with TRBJ2-1; possible D gene TRBD2, 5 bases. Germline V gene sequence: CDR1 SGHAT, CDR2 FQNNGV. Trimming took off 4 bases at V and 5 bases at J, with 15 bases between the two ends. The CDR3 sequence is 15 residues long. The CDR3 here is CASSWLDGKDNEQFF. The CDR3 DNA reads TGTGCCAGCAGCTGGCTGGACGGGAAAGACAATGAGCAGTTCTTC.

This clonotype was seen repeatedly, ten times or more. The gene calls are TRBV29-1 and TRBJ1-1, with D unresolved. This CDR3 spans 13 amino acids. V lost 5 bases to trimming and J lost 1 base, with 11 bases between them. The germline gives CDR1 SQVTM, CDR2 ANQGSEA. The CDR3 bases are TGCAGCGTTAGTGGGATCGGGAACACTGAAGCTTTCTTT. As protein: CSVSGIGNTEAFF.

The chain recombines TRBV6-5 with TRBJ1-1; D is undetermined. Per germline, CDR1 MNHEY and CDR2 SVGAGI. V lost 6 bases and J lost 5, with 13 bases in between. The CDR3 covers 13 residues. CDR3 in DNA: TGTGCCAGCAGCCCAGGAGGATTGACTGAAGCTTTCTTT. The encoded protein is CASSPGGLTEAFF.

This clonotype was recorded many times. The rearrangement uses TRBV7-9 and TRBJ2-5; D is unresolved. V was shortened by 1 base and J by 4 bases, with 7 bases between the two germline ends. CDR1 is SEHNR and CDR2 is FQNEAQ in the germline V gene (reference sequence). CDR3 length equals 13 residues. The CDR3 is CASSLGFIETQYF. The CDR3 nucleotides are TGTGCCAGCAGCTTAGGGTTTATAGAGACCCAGTACTTC.

This clonotype was counted ten times or more. This rearrangement joins TRBV7-9 to TRBJ2-4; D assignment may be TRBD1 or TRBD2 (5 bases each). Germline V gene lookup returns CDR1 SEHNR and CDR2 FQNEAQ (reference sequence). The V and J ends lost 5 bases and 0 bases respectively, with 14 bases between them. This CDR3 contains 16 residues. The CDR3 reads CASSPSRDAAKNIQYF. The DNA of the CDR3 is TGTGCCAGCAGCCCGAGCCGGGACGCAGCCAAAAACATTCAGTACTTC.

A remark on this clonotype: It is likely a read error: a sequence one base away is far more abundant. The V call is TRBV7-6, the J call TRBJ2-7, with a weak D call TRBD2 (5 bases). The CDR3 spans 13 residues. Per the germline V gene, CDR1 is SGHVS and CDR2 is FNYEAQ. Trimming left V 4 bases short and J 1 base short, with 8 bases between. The CDR3 DNA follows: TGTGCCAGCAGCTCCTCGGGGTCCTACGAGCAGTACTTC. It codes for CASSSSGSYEQYF.

Ten or more counts support this clonotype. The chain couples TRBV9 to TRBJ2-2; 14 nucleotides align to TRBD2. The junction had 5 bases not matched to a gene; V was cut back by 3 bases and J by 4 bases. The germline V gene encodes CDR1 SGDLS and CDR2 YYNGEE. The CDR3 covers 17 residues. The CDR3 DNA follows: TGTGCCAGCAGCGATGGGACTAGCGGGGGCCGCACCGGGGAGCTGTTTTTT. Protein: CASSDGTSGGRTGELFF.

This clonotype has ten or more counts. The chain links TRBV7-9 to TRBJ1-4; a weak D match, TRBD1 (5 bases). With 3 bases removed from V and 8 bases from J, the gap between germline ends came to 13 bases. Per germline, CDR1 SEHNR and CDR2 FQNEAQ (reference sequence). This CDR3 comprises 14 residues. In DNA, the CDR3 is TGTGCCAGCAGCTTTGGTGGAGGGGAGGAAAAACTGTTTTTT. Translation gives CASSFGGGEEKLFF. Supplemented by reference TRBV7-9 and TRBJ1-4, the full variable domain reads DTGVSQNPRHKITKRGQNVTFRCDPISEHNRLYWYRQTLGQGPEFLTYFQNEAQLEKSRLLSDRFSAERPKGSFSTLEIQRTEQGDSAMYLCASSFGGGEEKLFFGSGTQLSVL.

This clonotype was detected many times. V is TRBV7-3 and J is TRBJ2-1; maybe TRBD2 (7 bases). The CDR3 length is 13 residues. V lost 3 bases and J lost 8, with 11 bases in between. The germline gives CDR1 SGHTA, CDR2 FQGTGA. This chain's CDR3 is CASSLGGQYEQFF. In DNA, the CDR3 is TGTGCCAGCAGCTTGGGGGGGCAATATGAGCAGTTCTTC.

This clonotype was seen many times. J is TRBJ2-3 and V is TRBV18; 12 nucleotides line up with TRBD1. Germline-derived CDR1 and CDR2 are KGHSH and LQKENI. The CDR3 has 16 residues. V lost 0 bases and J lost 12; bases outside the gene matches: 10. Written as DNA, the CDR3 is TGTGCCAGCTCACCACCGGGACAGGGGGCGAGTGGAGGACAGTATTTT. This gives the protein CASSPPGQGASGGQYF.

Ten or more counts support this clonotype. No conserved phenylalanine or tryptophan is present at the end of the CDR3, so a read error is the likely explanation. It is unclear where the CDR3 begins or ends on the DNA, so no DNA is shown, and the CDR3 is as TCRdb lists it. This chain links TRBV27 with TRBJ2-1; the table gives TRBD2 as D, unverified against the DNA. The germline V gene encodes CDR1 MNHEY and CDR2 SMNVEV (reference sequence). The CDR3 length equals 12 residues, ends included. CDR3 protein: CASSFSGGSLFL.

This clonotype was counted ten times or more. The V and J genes are TRBV29-1 and TRBJ1-1; the D gene is possibly TRBD1 (5 bases). This CDR3 region has 13 residues. CDR1 is SQVTM and CDR2 is ANQGSEA in the germline V gene. V was pared by 1 base and J by 4 bases, with 10 bases between. CDR3 region: CSVEVGLGTEAFF. The DNA of the CDR3 is TGCAGCGTTGAAGTGGGGCTGGGCACTGAAGCTTTCTTT.

This clonotype was counted many times. The chain uses TRBV28 and TRBJ1-4; the D gene is possibly TRBD1 (5 bases). The germline CDR1 and CDR2 sequences are MDHEN and SYDVKM. V shed 5 bases and J shed 8 bases, with 15 bases lying between them. This CDR3 region has 14 residues. CDR3 residues: CASSILKGLEKLFF. In DNA, the CDR3 is TGTGCCAGCAGTATCTTGAAGGGGTTGGAAAAACTGTTTTTT.

Ten or more counts support this clonotype. This chain uses TRBV29-1 with TRBJ2-5; D gene ambiguous. There are 13 residues in the CDR3. Germline values: CDR1 SQVTM, CDR2 ANQGSEA. V lost 3 bases and J lost 0, with 8 bases in between. CDR3 amino acids: CSVDSRYQETQYF. The DNA for the CDR3 is TGCAGCGTTGATAGTCGGTACCAAGAGACCCAGTACTTC.

The table lists this clonotype with many counts. The chain uses TRBV28 and TRBJ2-7; D is possibly TRBD1 or TRBD2 (6 bases each). V lost 7 bases and J 2 bases, leaving 15 bases between the germline ends. This CDR3 is 14 amino acids long. The germline gives CDR1 MDHEN, CDR2 SYDVKM. CDR3 sequence reads: CASTPDRTTYEQYF. CDR3 in DNA: TGTGCCAGCACCCCCGACAGGACTACCTACGAGCAGTACTTC.

Judged by abundance, this clonotype is medium-sized. V and J are TRBV29-1 and TRBJ2-1; D is possibly TRBD1 or TRBD2 (5 bases each). The V end was cut by 3 bases, the J end by 4 bases, with 13 bases between. Germline V lookup: CDR1 SQVTM, CDR2 ANQGSEA. This CDR3 is 14 amino acids long. The CDR3 DNA reads TGCAGCGTTGACGGGGCACCACCATACAATGAGCAGTTCTTC. It encodes CSVDGAPPYNEQFF.

This clonotype was found many times. CDR3 coding DNA: TGCGCCAGCAGCTCCGGAGGCTCTAACTATGGCTACACCTTC. Translated, it gives CASSSGGSNYGYTF. This sequence joins TRBV5-1 and TRBJ1-2; D is undetermined. Germline assignment: CDR1 SGHRS and CDR2 YFSETQ. V lost 3 bases and J 0 bases, leaving 9 bases between the germline ends. The CDR3 runs 14 residues.

In this sample, this clonotype turned up many times. This chain links TRBV6-1 with TRBJ1-2; 7 bases match TRBD1. The V gene's germline CDR1 is MNHNS and CDR2 SASEGT. This CDR3 comprises 14 residues. With 9 bases clipped from V and 6 bases from J, the junction kept 13 bases outside the gene matches. The CDR3 protein is CASKPRQGDNGYTF. CDR3 sequence (DNA): TGTGCCAGTAAGCCCCGGCAGGGGGATAATGGCTACACCTTC.

The sample holds many counts of this clonotype. This sequence joins TRBV10-3 and TRBJ2-5; tentatively, D is TRBD1 (5 bases). Trimming stripped 6 bases from V and 5 bases from J, with 10 bases between. Per the germline V gene, CDR1 is ENHRY and CDR2 is SYGVKD. This CDR3 contains 12 residues. The CDR3 loop reads CAISSTAETQYF. CDR3 nucleotide sequence: TGTGCCATCAGCTCGACAGCTGAGACCCAGTACTTC.

This clonotype was found many times. This rearrangement joins TRBV29-1 to TRBJ2-3; TRBD1 agrees at 8 bases. The length of the CDR3 is 15 residues. The J segment lost 8 bases and the V segment lost 7 bases, leaving 17 bases of the junction unmatched. Looked up from germline, CDR1 is SQVTM and CDR2 is ANQGSEA. This chain's CDR3 is CSAAGGTGDFGTQYF. CDR3 in DNA: TGCAGCGCCGCTGGAGGGACAGGCGATTTCGGTACGCAGTATTTT.

This clonotype appeared many times. The V call is TRBV20-1, the J call TRBJ2-3, with D unclear. The V end was cut by 1 base, the J end by 2 bases, with 10 bases between. CDR3 size: 14 residues. Germline V CDR1 and CDR2: DFQATT, SNEGSKA (reference sequence). The CDR3 nucleotides are TGCAGTGCTAGAGGCCTAGTCTCCACAGATACGCAGTATTTT. It is translated as CSARGLVSTDTQYF.